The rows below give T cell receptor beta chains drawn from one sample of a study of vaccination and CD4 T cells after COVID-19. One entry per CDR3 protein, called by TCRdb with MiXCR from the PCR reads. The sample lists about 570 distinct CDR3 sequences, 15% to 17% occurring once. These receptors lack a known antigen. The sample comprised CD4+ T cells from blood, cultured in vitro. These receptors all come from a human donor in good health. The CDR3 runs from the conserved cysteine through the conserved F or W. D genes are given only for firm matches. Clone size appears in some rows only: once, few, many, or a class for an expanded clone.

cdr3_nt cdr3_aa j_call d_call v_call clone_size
TGTGCCAGCAGCCAGGGACTAGCCGCAGATACGCAGTATTTT CASSQGLAADTQYF TRBJ2-3 TRBD2 TRBV3-1 -
TGTGCCATCAGTGAGGGGACTCAGCCCCAGCATTTT CAISEGTQPQHF TRBJ1-5 - TRBV10-3 large
TGTGCCAGCAGCTTACGGTACCGGGAGCTGTTTTTT CASSLRYRELFF TRBJ2-2 - TRBV5-8 few
TGCGCCAGCAGCTTGGGGACTAGCGGGACTGAGCAGTTCTTC CASSLGTSGTEQFF TRBJ2-1 TRBD2 TRBV5-1 -
TGTGCCAGCAGCCGCCGACAGAAGGCTATAGGGGTCACAGATACGCAGTATTTT CASSRRQKAIGVTDTQYF TRBJ2-3 - TRBV27 medium-sized
TGTGCCACCAGCACACTACCGGGACTAGCGATCAACTCCTACGAGCAGTACTTC CATSTLPGLAINSYEQYF TRBJ2-7 TRBD2 TRBV15 medium-sized
TGTGCCAGCAGTTTAACAGGGGGCTACCAGCCCCAGCATTTT CASSLTGGYQPQHF TRBJ1-5 TRBD1 TRBV12-3/TRBV12-4 medium-sized
TGTGCCAGCAGCCAAATATCATGGGGGCAGGGCTACGAGCAGTACTTC CASSQISWGQGYEQYF TRBJ2-7 - TRBV14 -
TGTGCCAGCAGTGAGGTTGTGCTGGGGACTGAAGCTTTCTTT CASSEVVLGTEAFF TRBJ1-1 - TRBV2 few
TGTGCCAGCAGCGAAAGACGGGTCAATCAGCCCCAGCATTTT CASSERRVNQPQHF TRBJ1-5 - TRBV28 medium-sized
TGCGCCAGCAGCGCCTCGGGACGGCCGAACACCGGGGAGCTGTTTTTT CASSASGRPNTGELFF TRBJ2-2 - TRBV5-1 few
TGCGCCAGCAGCTTGTCCGGGGGAAACTATGGCTACACCTTC CASSLSGGNYGYTF TRBJ1-2 - TRBV5-1 medium-sized
TGTGCCAGCACACGTGGGACAGAGCAAGAGACCCAGTACTTC CASTRGTEQETQYF TRBJ2-5 TRBD1 TRBV2 medium-sized
TGTGCCAGCAGCAGGTCGGCAGGGGGCTTTGAGCAGTTCTTC CASSRSAGGFEQFF TRBJ2-1 TRBD1 TRBV7-2 medium-sized
TGTGCCAGCAGTTTCAGGGCTCCAGCCCTTGAAGCTTTCTTT CASSFRAPALEAFF TRBJ1-1 - TRBV28 -
TGTGCCAGCAGACTATACTGGGGCGACTACAATGAGCAGTTCTTC CASRLYWGDYNEQFF TRBJ2-1 - TRBV6-1 few
TGTGCCACCAGCCCCGGAGGGGCGGTTAGCACAGATACGCAGTATTTT CATSPGGAVSTDTQYF TRBJ2-3 - TRBV15 medium-sized
TGTGCCAGCAGCTTGGACCGGGACAATTCACCCCTCCACTTT CASSLDRDNSPLHF TRBJ1-6 - TRBV5-4 medium-sized
TGCAGTGCTATACAGGGGGCATGGGAGACCCAGTACTTC CSAIQGAWETQYF TRBJ2-5 TRBD1 TRBV20-1 medium-sized
TGTGCCAGCAGAATGTATTCCCCCCCAGATGAGCAGTTCTTC CASRMYSPPDEQFF TRBJ2-1 - TRBV28 -